This T cell receptor (beta chain) was sequenced during a study of long-term antiretroviral therapy in people with HIV. Background on the study: The oldest specimens predate the 2015 immediate-ART recommendation by about a decade.

Points from the study as a whole: In samples taken after ART, diversity increased but remained below transplant donor control levels. Controls showed broader CDR3 length ranges than did the HIV repertoires.

CDR1 and CDR2 (germline): MNHNS, SASEGT. Trimming pared 5 bases from V and 3 bases from J, leaving 11 bases between. The CDR3 is made up of 13 amino acids. This clone was detected only once. Its specificity is unknown. It was version v3.0 of the immunoSEQ assay that was run at survey level. Clones were read by immunoSEQ multiplex PCR, and TCRdb kept only the in-frame ones, dropping some. The table includes around 28,000 clones, roughly 89% detected once. V usage is TRBV6-1 and J usage is TRBJ2-7; tentatively, D is TRBD1 or TRBD2 (5 bases each). Sequenced here: unsorted PBMCs, sampled 1.8 years after starting antiretroviral therapy. The TCR sequence derives from a woman aged 18 to 35 with HIV. CDR3 loop: CASSKRDGYEQYF. The CDR3 DNA reads TGTGCCAGCAGTAAAAGGGACGGCTACGAGCAGTACTTC.